The clone carrying this T cell receptor beta chain appeared a few times. Its antigen is unknown. The data are from a study of blood T cells in healthy people across ages. Study-wide results and limits: Expanded clonotype shifts may have been confounded, as the donors had an unknown CMV status. Both higher diversity and more naive CD4+ cells marked long-lived donors when set against aged donors.

Every donor provided around 9.5 milliliters of peripheral blood. Sample-barcoded 5' priming and a J-beta primer mix drove a second PCR of 7 to 11 cycles. Each cDNA was tagged by a template-switch adaptor containing 12 random nucleotides. One entry per CDR3 protein, called by TCRdb with MiXCR from the 5' RACE reads. The sample consists of 980,000 or so distinct CDR3 sequences, 48% of them appearing once. The CDR3 loop spans 16 amino acids. Looked up from germline, CDR1 is SGHTA and CDR2 is FQGNSA. V was pared by 5 bases and J by 0 bases, with 7 bases of the junction left unmatched. The genes are TRBV7-2 and TRBJ2-1, with 7 nucleotides matching TRBD1. Sequenced sample: blood. The TCR originated in a man in his thirties or forties in good health. CDR3 bases: TGTGCCAGCAGCCCCGGTGACAGGGCCTCCTACAATGAGCAGTTCTTC. Translation: CASSPGDRASYNEQFF.